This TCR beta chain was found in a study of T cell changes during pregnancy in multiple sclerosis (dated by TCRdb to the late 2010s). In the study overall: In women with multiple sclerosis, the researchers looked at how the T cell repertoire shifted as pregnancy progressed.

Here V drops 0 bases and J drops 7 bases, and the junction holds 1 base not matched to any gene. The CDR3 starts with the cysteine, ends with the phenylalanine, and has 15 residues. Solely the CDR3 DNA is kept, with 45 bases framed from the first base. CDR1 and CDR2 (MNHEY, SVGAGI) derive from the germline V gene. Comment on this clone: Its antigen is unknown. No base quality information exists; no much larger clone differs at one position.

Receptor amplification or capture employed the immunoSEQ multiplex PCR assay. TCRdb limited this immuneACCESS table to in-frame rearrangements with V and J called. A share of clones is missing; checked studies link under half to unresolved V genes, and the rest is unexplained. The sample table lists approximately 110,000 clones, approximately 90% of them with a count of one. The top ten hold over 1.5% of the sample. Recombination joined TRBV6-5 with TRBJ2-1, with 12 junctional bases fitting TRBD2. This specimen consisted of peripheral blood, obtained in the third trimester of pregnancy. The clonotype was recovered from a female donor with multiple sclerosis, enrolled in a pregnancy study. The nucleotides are TGTGCCAGCAGTTACTCCCTAGCGGGGGGGAATGAGCAGTTCTTC. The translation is CASSYSLAGGNEQFF.